A single sample is the source of the 2 T cell receptor beta chains below, sequenced in a study of blood T cell repertoires in COVID-19. Using immunoSEQ multiplex PCR, the repertoire was profiled, and TCRdb retains in-frame clones only, with some absent. The sample holds roughly 400,000 clones, approximately 88% seen once. The sequencing input was PBMCs or T cells enriched from blood (not recorded which). These receptors came from a woman aged 40 to 49 with acute COVID-19.

The gene calls are TRBV11-2 and TRBJ2-5, with D uncertain. Per the germline V gene, CDR1 is SGHAT and CDR2 is FQNNGV. The CDR3 sequence is 14 residues long. V was cut by 5 bases and J by 5 bases, with 15 bases left in between. The CDR3 is CASSTGYEAETQYF. CDR3 coding DNA: TGTGCCAGCAGCACGGGTTATGAGGCCGAGACCCAGTACTTC.

This clone has only a few counts. The V gene is TRBV7-9, the J gene TRBJ2-5; 7 bases are shared with TRBD2. This CDR3 region has 18 residues. Germline V gene data show CDR1 as SEHNR and CDR2 as FQNEAQ (reference sequence). V shed 6 bases and J 0 bases; nucleotides not matched to a gene: 16. The CDR3 coding sequence is TGTGCCAGCAGACCTAAATTAAGACAGCGGGACGACCAAGAGACCCAGTACTTC. Residues: CASRPKLRQRDDQETQYF.